This TCR beta chain was sequenced for a study of T cell responses to AZD1222 COVID-19 vaccine. There are a few counts of this clone. Some clones are missing from TCRdb's copy, which holds only in-frame ones; the method was immunoSEQ multiplex PCR. The data contain about 80,000 clones, more than 85% of them singletons. The TCR comes from an adult who received the AZD1222 COVID-19 vaccine. Sample: peripheral blood, taken 28 days after the second AZD1222 dose.

The CDR3 DNA reads as TGTGCCAGCAGCCCCCGTTTCGGATTAGAAGAGACCCAGTACTTC. Translating it yields CASSPRFGLEETQYF. This chain connects TRBV5-5 to TRBJ2-5; D is unclear. This CDR3 has 15 amino acids. The V end lost 4 bases, the J end lost 3 bases, and 16 bases lay between the germline ends. CDR1 is SGHKS, CDR2 YYEKEE, per germline (reference sequence).